These 24 T cell receptor beta chains originate from one sample sequenced in a study of OX40 agonist ivuxolimab in advanced cancers. The repertoire was sequenced with immunoSEQ multiplex PCR; TCRdb's copy has only in-frame clones and lacks some. The table lists tens of thousands of clones, more than 65% of them singletons. Sequenced here: CD4+ or CD8+ T cells sorted from blood, sampled in a trial of the OX40 agonist ivuxolimab. Source of these receptors: an adult with an advanced solid tumor such as melanoma, head and neck, liver or kidney cancer.

The V call is TRBV28, the J call TRBJ1-6; D is unclear. Germline V gene sequence: CDR1 MDHEN, CDR2 SYDVKM. V lost 4 bases, J lost 7 bases, and 14 bases lay in between. The CDR3 consists of 15 residues. The CDR3 DNA is TGTGCCAGCAGTTCCGCTCCGCGGGCCAATTCACCCCTCCACTTT. Its translation: CASSSAPRANSPLHF.

J is TRBJ2-7 and V is TRBV7-2; TRBD2 matches at 13 bases. V lost 5 bases to trimming and J lost 3 bases; unmatched junction nucleotides: 4. Per the germline V gene, CDR1 is SGHTA and CDR2 is FQGNSA. The CDR3 is 15 amino acids. The CDR3: CASSHGLAGVYEQYF. CDR3 DNA sequence: TGTGCCAGCAGCCATGGACTAGCGGGAGTCTACGAGCAGTACTTC.

The CDR3 DNA is TGTGCCAGCAGCCCCGTGGGGGGCGGAACTGAAGCTTTCTTT. As protein: CASSPVGGGTEAFF. This rearrangement joins TRBV6-5 to TRBJ1-1; a weak D match, TRBD1 (6 bases). V was cut by 6 bases and J by 5 bases, with 16 bases left in between. Germline CDR1 and CDR2: MNHEY and SVGAGI. The CDR3 sequence is 14 residues long.

The chain uses TRBV15 and TRBJ2-3, with 7 bases aligning to TRBD2. The ends lost 4 bases at V and 1 base at J; junction bases unmatched: 5. The CDR3 sequence is 15 residues long. CDR1 and CDR2 (germline): LNHNV, YYDKDF (reference sequence). The CDR3 DNA reads as TGTGCCACCAGCATTAACGCGGGGGGCACAGATACGCAGTATTTT. Translated: CATSINAGGTDTQYF.

The chain uses TRBV4-1 and TRBJ2-3; D tentatively reads TRBD1 or TRBD2 (5 bases each). Trimming removed 5 bases at V and 6 bases at J, with 24 bases between. Germline values: CDR1 MGHRA, CDR2 YSYEKL. This CDR3 is built from 17 residues. DNA for the CDR3: TGCGCCAGCAGCGAAGCCGGGACCACATTGGGTTTGGATACGCAGTATTTT. This sequence encodes CASSEAGTTLGLDTQYF.

This clone turned up a few times. The J gene is TRBJ2-7, the V gene TRBV4-2; TRBD2 is a possible D gene (6 bases). Germline CDR1 reads LGHNA; CDR2 reads YNFKEQ. Trimming took 8 bases from V and 1 from J, leaving 21 bases between them. The CDR3 has 16 amino acids. The CDR3 region is CASSESSGVDSYEQYF. The CDR3 DNA reads TGTGCCAGCTCAGAGTCCTCGGGAGTGGATTCCTACGAGCAGTACTTC.

CDR3 residues: CASSVGHLLSSGNTIYF. The CDR3 region has the DNA TGTGCCAGCAGTGTGGGACACCTCCTATCCTCTGGAAACACCATATATTTT. The chain couples TRBV6-1 to TRBJ1-3; D possibly corresponds to TRBD1 (6 bases). CDR1 is MNHNS and CDR2 is SASEGT in the germline V gene. This CDR3 is built from 17 residues. V lost 4 bases and J 0 bases, leaving 16 bases between the germline ends.

The chain has TRBV19 and TRBJ2-3; 15 bases are shared with TRBD2. CDR3 length: 19 residues. Germline assignment: CDR1 LNHDA and CDR2 SQIVND (reference sequence). Trimming took 6 bases from V and 0 from J; bases not matched to a gene: 10. As DNA, the CDR3 is TGTGCCAGTAGCAGGGGACTAGCGGGAGGCCTCGCTAGCACAGATACGCAGTATTTT. This gives the protein CASSRGLAGGLASTDTQYF.

The chain links TRBV7-8 to TRBJ1-2; tentative D call: TRBD1 (5 bases). V was trimmed by 4 bases and J by 4 bases, leaving 22 bases between them. Germline CDR1 is SGHVS and CDR2 is FQNEAQ. This CDR3 region has 17 residues. The CDR3 nucleotides are TGTGCCAGCAGCTCCCGTTCCCCCGGGGCCTTACGCTATGGCTACACCTTC. It translates to CASSSRSPGALRYGYTF.

This clone was counted once. This chain links TRBV2 with TRBJ2-7; perhaps D is TRBD1 or TRBD2 (5 bases each). There are 13 residues in the CDR3. Between the trimmed V and J ends, which lost 8 bases and 3 bases, there was a span of 14 bases. Germline CDR1 is SNHLY and CDR2 is FYNNEI. Here the CDR3 DNA reads TGTGCCAGCCAGGACGGGGCTATCTACGAGCAGTACTTC. Amino acid sequence: CASQDGAIYEQYF.

The rearrangement joins TRBV11-3 to TRBJ2-1, with 10 nucleotides matching TRBD2. Germline V lookup: CDR1 SGHNT, CDR2 YENEEA. V gave up 3 bases and J gave up 6 bases; unmatched junction bases: 5. The CDR3 runs 15 residues. CDR3 nucleotide sequence: TGTGCCAGCAGCTTTGAAGCGGGGGGGCTCAATGAGCAGTTCTTC. Translation gives CASSFEAGGLNEQFF.

This chain connects TRBV2 to TRBJ1-5; perhaps TRBD1 as D (6 bases). V gave up 4 bases and J gave up 4 bases, with 11 bases separating them. Germline loops: CDR1 SNHLY, CDR2 FYNNEI. The CDR3 extends over 14 amino acids. The CDR3 spells CASSGTDFNQPQHF. CDR3 in DNA: TGTGCCAGCAGTGGGACAGACTTTAATCAGCCCCAGCATTTT.

The V call is TRBV19, the J call TRBJ2-7; 11 bases match TRBD2. V shed 5 bases, J shed 4 bases, and the junction held 4 bases outside the gene matches. Germline assignment: CDR1 LNHDA and CDR2 SQIVND (reference sequence). The CDR3 loop spans 14 amino acids. Written as DNA, the CDR3 is TGTGCCAGTAGTCCACTAGCGGGGGCTTACGAGCAGTACTTC. It yields the protein CASSPLAGAYEQYF.

This clone came up a few times. This chain links TRBV7-2 with TRBJ1-2, with D perhaps matching TRBD1 (5 bases). The CDR3 is made up of 15 amino acids. The germline V gene has CDR1 SGHTA and CDR2 FQGNSA. The V end was cut by 3 bases, the J end by 6 bases, with 17 bases between. CDR3 sequence: CASSLARQSGDGYTF. The CDR3 region has the DNA TGTGCCAGCAGCTTGGCCCGACAGTCGGGGGATGGCTACACCTTC.

This chain links TRBV7-8 with TRBJ1-4; 11 positions agree with TRBD1. The V and J ends lost 5 bases and 5 bases, in that order; junction bases with no gene match: 4. CDR3 size: 15 residues. The V gene's germline CDR1 is SGHVS and CDR2 FQNEAQ. The CDR3 loop reads CASSPRDRGNEKLFF. DNA for the CDR3: TGTGCCAGCAGCCCTCGGGACAGGGGGAATGAAAAACTGTTTTTT.

The V call is TRBV5-1, the J call TRBJ2-3, with 9 bases that match TRBD2. Germline values: CDR1 SGHRS, CDR2 YFSETQ. Trimming cost V 4 bases and J 5 bases; bases outside gene matches: 5. This CDR3 comprises 14 residues. This CDR3 is CASSLSGSLDTQYF. Here the CDR3 DNA reads TGCGCCAGCAGCCTTAGCGGGAGTTTAGATACGCAGTATTTT.

The chain recombines TRBV6-6 with TRBJ1-1; D may be TRBD1 (6 bases). V was clipped by 8 bases and J by 1 base, with 20 bases between them. In germline, CDR1 is MNHNY, CDR2 SVGAGI (reference sequence). CDR3 length: 16 residues. The CDR3 DNA reads as TGTGCCAGCTCCGAAGGCCGGACAGCCAGGAACACTGAAGCTTTCTTT. This sequence encodes CASSEGRTARNTEAFF.

The chain employs TRBV2 and TRBJ1-5; D gene unclear. The V and J ends lost 8 bases and 7 bases respectively, with 18 bases between them. Germline assignment: CDR1 SNHLY and CDR2 FYNNEI. The CDR3 spans 14 residues. CDR3 nucleotide sequence: TGTGCCAGCGTCGGTGAGTCGGGTGTGCAGCCCCAGCATTTT. This gives the protein CASVGESGVQPQHF.

There are a few counts of this clone. The chain couples TRBV7-8 to TRBJ1-3; D gene unclear. Deletions cut 1 base from V and 2 bases from J, with 12 bases between. The CDR3 has 16 amino acids. The germline CDR1 and CDR2 sequences are SGHVS and FQNEAQ. Here the CDR3 DNA reads TGTGCCAGCAGCTTAGACACGCCGGGTACTGGAAACACCATATATTTT. Its translation is CASSLDTPGTGNTIYF.

The V and J genes are TRBV5-5 and TRBJ1-2; no reliable D call. The V end lost 4 bases, the J end lost 5 bases, and 12 bases lay between the germline ends. Germline CDR1 is SGHKS and CDR2 is YYEKEE (reference sequence). The CDR3 has 13 amino acids. CDR3 protein: CASSTYPGYGYTF. In nucleotides, the CDR3 is TGTGCCAGCAGCACTTACCCGGGATATGGCTACACCTTC.

The chain joins TRBV29-1 to TRBJ1-2; D is ambiguous. The V end was cut by 1 base, the J end by 3 bases, with 6 bases between. Germline V lookup: CDR1 SQVTM, CDR2 ANQGSEA. CDR3 size: 12 residues. The CDR3 nucleotides are TGCAGCGTTGAAGTGCAGGACTATGGCTACACCTTC. This codes for CSVEVQDYGYTF.

A single count supports this clone. CDR3 sequence reads: CASGTGQTNTEAFF. CDR3 nucleotide sequence: TGTGCCAGCGGAACTGGACAGACAAACACTGAAGCTTTCTTT. V and J are TRBV18 and TRBJ1-1; D possibly corresponds to TRBD1 (6 bases). The CDR3 is 14 residues long. CDR1 and CDR2 from the germline V gene are KGHSH and LQKENI. V was shortened by 8 bases and J by 2 bases, with 15 bases between the two germline ends.

This rearrangement joins TRBV2 to TRBJ1-1; TRBD1 might be the D (5 bases). Germline loops: CDR1 SNHLY, CDR2 FYNNEI. The germline V and J ends were trimmed by 3 bases and 8 bases, with 16 bases remaining between them. This CDR3 has 14 amino acids. In nucleotides, the CDR3 is TGTGCCAGCAGTGATTGGGGGGGGACCACAGAAGCTTTCTTT. Protein: CASSDWGGTTEAFF.

CDR3 DNA: TGTGCCAGTAGTACTAGCGGGAGTATCTTAGATACGCAGTATTTT. Amino acids: CASSTSGSILDTQYF. The chain joins TRBV19 to TRBJ2-3, with 10 bases fitting TRBD2. The CDR3 is 15 residues long. CDR1 LNHDA and CDR2 SQIVND come from the germline V gene (reference sequence). Trimming cost V 4 bases and J 5 bases; bases outside gene matches: 6.